This T cell receptor (beta chain) stems from a study of T cell changes during pregnancy in multiple sclerosis. Here immunoSEQ multiplex PCR was the method, and the copy in TCRdb shows in-frame clones only, minus some. The profile covers approximately 50,000 clones, with approximately 90% appearing a single time and 0.39% taken by the ten largest. Germline values: CDR1 SQVTM, CDR2 ANQGSEA. Trimming cost V 7 bases and J 7 bases; bases outside gene matches: 9. The CDR3 contains 12 residues. This TCR derives from a female donor with multiple sclerosis, enrolled in a pregnancy study. This chain uses TRBV29-1 with TRBJ2-5; 7 bases agree with TRBD1. The material sequenced was CD4+ T cells from peripheral blood mononuclear cells, taken after pregnancy. The DNA for the CDR3 is TGCAGCGCCGAAGGGGGCCCGAGGACCCAGTACTTC. It specifies CSAEGGPRTQYF.